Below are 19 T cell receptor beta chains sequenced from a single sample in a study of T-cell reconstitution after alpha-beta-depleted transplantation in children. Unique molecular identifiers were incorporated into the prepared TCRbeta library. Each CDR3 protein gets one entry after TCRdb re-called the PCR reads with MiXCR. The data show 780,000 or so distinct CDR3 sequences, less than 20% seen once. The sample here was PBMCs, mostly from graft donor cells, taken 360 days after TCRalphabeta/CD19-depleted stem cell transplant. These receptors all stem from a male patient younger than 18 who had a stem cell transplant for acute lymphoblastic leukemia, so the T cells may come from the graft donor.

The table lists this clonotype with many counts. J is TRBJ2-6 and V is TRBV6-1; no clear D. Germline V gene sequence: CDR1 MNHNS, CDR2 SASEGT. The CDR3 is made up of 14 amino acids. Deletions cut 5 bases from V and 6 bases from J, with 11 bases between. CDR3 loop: CASSRFLEANVLTF. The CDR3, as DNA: TGTGCCAGCAGTCGGTTCCTAGAGGCCAACGTCCTGACTTTC.

In DNA, the CDR3 is TGTGCCAGCAGCCTTCCCACTAGCGGTTACTACGAGCAGTACTTC. Translation gives CASSLPTSGYYEQYF. V usage is TRBV12-3 or TRBV12-4 and J usage is TRBJ2-7; TRBD2 agrees at 8 bases. Trimming cost V 6 bases and J 3 bases; bases outside gene matches: 10. CDR3 length: 15 residues.

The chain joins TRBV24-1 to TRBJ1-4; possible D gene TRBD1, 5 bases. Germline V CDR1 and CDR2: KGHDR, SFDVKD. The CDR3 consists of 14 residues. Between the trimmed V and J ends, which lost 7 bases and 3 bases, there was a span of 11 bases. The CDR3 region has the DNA TGTGCCACCAGGGTCGACAGACCTAATGAAAAACTGTTTTTT. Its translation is CATRVDRPNEKLFF.

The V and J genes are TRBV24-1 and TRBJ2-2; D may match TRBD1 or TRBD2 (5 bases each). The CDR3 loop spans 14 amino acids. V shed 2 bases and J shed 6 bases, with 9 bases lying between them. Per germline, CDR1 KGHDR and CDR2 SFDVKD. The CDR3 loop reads CATSDSRDPGELFF. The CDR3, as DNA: TGTGCCACCAGTGATTCCAGGGACCCCGGGGAGCTGTTTTTT.

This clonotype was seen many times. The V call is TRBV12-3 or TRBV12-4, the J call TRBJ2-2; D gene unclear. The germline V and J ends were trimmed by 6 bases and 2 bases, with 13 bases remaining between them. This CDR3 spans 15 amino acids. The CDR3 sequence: CASSLGRVNTGELFF. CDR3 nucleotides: TGTGCCAGCAGCCTAGGTCGGGTAAACACCGGGGAGCTGTTTTTT.

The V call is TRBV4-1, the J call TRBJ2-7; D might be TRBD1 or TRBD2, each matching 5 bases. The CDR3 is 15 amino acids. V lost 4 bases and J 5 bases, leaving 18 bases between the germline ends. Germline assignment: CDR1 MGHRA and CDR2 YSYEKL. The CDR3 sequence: CASSLPGTASDEQYF. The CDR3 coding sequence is TGCGCCAGCAGCCTACCTGGGACGGCATCCGACGAGCAGTACTTC.

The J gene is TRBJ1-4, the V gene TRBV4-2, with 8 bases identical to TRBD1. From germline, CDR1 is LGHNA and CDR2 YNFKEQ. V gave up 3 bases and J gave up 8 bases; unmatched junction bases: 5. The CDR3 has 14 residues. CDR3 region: CASSHIGQGEKLFF. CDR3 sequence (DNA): TGTGCCAGCAGCCACATCGGACAGGGAGAAAAACTGTTTTTT.

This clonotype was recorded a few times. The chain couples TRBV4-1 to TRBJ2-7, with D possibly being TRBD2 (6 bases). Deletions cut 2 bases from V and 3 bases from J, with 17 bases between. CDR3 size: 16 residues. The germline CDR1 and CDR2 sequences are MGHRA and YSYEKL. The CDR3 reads CASSQWMSGSFYEQYF. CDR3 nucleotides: TGCGCCAGCAGCCAATGGATGAGCGGGTCCTTCTACGAGCAGTACTTC.

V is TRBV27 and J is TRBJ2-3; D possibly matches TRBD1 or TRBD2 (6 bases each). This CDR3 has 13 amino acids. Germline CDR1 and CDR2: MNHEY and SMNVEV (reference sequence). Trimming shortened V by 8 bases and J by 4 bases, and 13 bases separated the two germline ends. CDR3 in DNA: TGTGCCAGCTCGAGGGGGGCGCCAGATACGCAGTATTTT. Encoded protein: CASSRGAPDTQYF.

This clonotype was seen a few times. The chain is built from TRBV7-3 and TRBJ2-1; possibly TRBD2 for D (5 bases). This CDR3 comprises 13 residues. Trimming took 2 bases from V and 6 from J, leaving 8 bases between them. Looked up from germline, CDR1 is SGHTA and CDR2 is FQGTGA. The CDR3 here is CASSLDGLNEQFF. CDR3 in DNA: TGTGCCAGCAGCTTAGACGGACTCAATGAGCAGTTCTTC.

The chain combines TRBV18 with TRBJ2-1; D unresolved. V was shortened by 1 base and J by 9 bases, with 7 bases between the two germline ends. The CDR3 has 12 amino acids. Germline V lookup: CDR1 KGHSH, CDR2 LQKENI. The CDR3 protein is CASSPLIGEQFF. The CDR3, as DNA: TGTGCCAGCTCACCACTCATTGGTGAGCAGTTCTTC.

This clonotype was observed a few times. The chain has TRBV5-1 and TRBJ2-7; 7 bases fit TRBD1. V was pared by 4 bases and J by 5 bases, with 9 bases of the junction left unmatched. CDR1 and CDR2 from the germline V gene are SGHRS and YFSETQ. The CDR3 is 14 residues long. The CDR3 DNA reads TGCGCCAGCAGCAAACAGGGGCTCGGCGACGAGCAGTACTTC. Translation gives CASSKQGLGDEQYF. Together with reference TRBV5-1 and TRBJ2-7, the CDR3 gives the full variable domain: KAGVTQTPRYLIKTRGQQVTLSCSPISGHRSVSWYQQTPGQGLQFLFEYFSETQRNKGNFPGRFSGRQFSNSRSEMNVSTLELGDSALYLCASSKQGLGDEQYFGPGTRLTVT.

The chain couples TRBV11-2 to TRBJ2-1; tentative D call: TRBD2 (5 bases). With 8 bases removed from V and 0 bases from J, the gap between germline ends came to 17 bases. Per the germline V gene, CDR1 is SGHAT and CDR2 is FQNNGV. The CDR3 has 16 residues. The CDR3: CASSRDPQSSYNEQFF. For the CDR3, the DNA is TGTGCCAGCTCTCGGGATCCTCAAAGCTCCTACAATGAGCAGTTCTTC. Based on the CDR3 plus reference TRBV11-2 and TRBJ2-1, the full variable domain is EAGVAQSPRYKIIEKRQSVAFWCNPISGHATLYWYQQILGQGPKLLIQFQNNGVVDDSQLPKDRFSAERLKGVDSTLKIQPAKLEDSAVYLCASSRDPQSSYNEQFFGPGTRLTVL.

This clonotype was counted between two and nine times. CDR3 protein: CASSLSAGGLQETQYF. The CDR3 nucleotides are TGTGCCAGCAGTTTATCAGCGGGGGGGCTCCAAGAGACCCAGTACTTC. The rearrangement uses TRBV28 and TRBJ2-5, with 10 bases that match TRBD2. The CDR3 runs to 16 residues. Germline CDR1 and CDR2: MDHEN and SYDVKM. The V segment lost 1 base and the J segment 1 base; nucleotides outside the gene matches: 3.

The CDR3 reads CASSQVGTEQFF. As DNA, the CDR3 is TGCGCCAGCAGCCAAGTTGGAACCGAGCAGTTCTTC. The chain uses TRBV4-1 and TRBJ2-1; no definite D call. The CDR3 totals 12 residues. V lost 1 base, J lost 10 bases, and 8 bases lay in between. Germline V gene sequence: CDR1 MGHRA, CDR2 YSYEKL.

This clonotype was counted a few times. The CDR3, as DNA: TGTGCCACCGCCCCCAGACTAGCGGGAGGTTCAGATACGCAGTATTTT. Protein: CATAPRLAGGSDTQYF. The chain uses TRBV15 and TRBJ2-3; TRBD2 matches 13 bases. Germline assignment: CDR1 LNHNV and CDR2 YYDKDF (reference sequence). The trim removed 8 bases at V and 4 bases at J, leaving 9 bases unmatched. This CDR3 has 16 residues. Based on the CDR3 plus reference TRBV15 and TRBJ2-3, the full variable domain is DAMVIQNPRYQVTQFGKPVTLSCSQTLNHNVMYWYQQKSSQAPKLLFHYYDKDFNNEADTPDNFQSRRPNTSFCFLDIRSPGLGDTAMYLCATAPRLAGGSDTQYFGPGTRLTVL.

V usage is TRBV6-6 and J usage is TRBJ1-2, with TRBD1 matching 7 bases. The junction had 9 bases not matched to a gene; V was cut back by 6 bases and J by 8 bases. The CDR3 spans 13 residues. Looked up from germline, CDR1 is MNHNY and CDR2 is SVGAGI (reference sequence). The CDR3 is CASSPRQGEGYTF. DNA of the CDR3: TGTGCCAGCAGCCCGAGACAGGGTGAAGGCTACACCTTC.

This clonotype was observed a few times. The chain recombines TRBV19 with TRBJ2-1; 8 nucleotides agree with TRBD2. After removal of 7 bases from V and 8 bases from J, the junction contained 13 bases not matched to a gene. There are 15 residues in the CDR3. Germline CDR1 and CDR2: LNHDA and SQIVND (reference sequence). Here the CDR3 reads CASTHTSGRADEQFF. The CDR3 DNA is TGTGCCAGTACCCATACTAGCGGAAGGGCTGATGAGCAGTTCTTC.

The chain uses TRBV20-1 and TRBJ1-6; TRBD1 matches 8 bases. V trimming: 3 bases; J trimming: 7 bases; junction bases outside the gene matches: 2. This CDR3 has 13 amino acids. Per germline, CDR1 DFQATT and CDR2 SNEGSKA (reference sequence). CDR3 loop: CSASRDRNSPLHF. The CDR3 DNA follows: TGCAGTGCTAGTCGGGACAGGAATTCACCCCTCCACTTT.